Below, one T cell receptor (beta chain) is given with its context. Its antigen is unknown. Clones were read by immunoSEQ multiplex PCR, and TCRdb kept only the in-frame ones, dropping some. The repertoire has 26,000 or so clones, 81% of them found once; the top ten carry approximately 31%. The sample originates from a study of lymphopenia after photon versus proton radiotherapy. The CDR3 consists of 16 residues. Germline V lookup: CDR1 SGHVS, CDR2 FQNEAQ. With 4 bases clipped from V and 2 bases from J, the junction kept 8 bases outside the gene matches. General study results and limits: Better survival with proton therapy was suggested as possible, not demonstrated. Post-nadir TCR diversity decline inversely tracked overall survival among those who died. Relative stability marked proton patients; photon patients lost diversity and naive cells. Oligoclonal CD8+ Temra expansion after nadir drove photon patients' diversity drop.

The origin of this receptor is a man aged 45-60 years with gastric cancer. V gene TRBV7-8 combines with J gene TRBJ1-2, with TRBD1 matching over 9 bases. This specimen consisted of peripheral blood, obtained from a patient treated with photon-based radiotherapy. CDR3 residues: CASSSWTGEGNYGYTF. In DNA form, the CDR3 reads TGTGCCAGCAGCTCATGGACAGGGGAGGGGAACTATGGCTACACCTTC. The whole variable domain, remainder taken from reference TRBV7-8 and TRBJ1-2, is GAGVSQSPRYKVAKRGQDVALRCDPISGHVSLFWYQQALGQGPEFLTYFQNEAQLDKSGLPSDRFFAERPEGSVSTLKIQRTQQEDSAVYLCASSSWTGEGNYGYTFGSGTRLTVV.